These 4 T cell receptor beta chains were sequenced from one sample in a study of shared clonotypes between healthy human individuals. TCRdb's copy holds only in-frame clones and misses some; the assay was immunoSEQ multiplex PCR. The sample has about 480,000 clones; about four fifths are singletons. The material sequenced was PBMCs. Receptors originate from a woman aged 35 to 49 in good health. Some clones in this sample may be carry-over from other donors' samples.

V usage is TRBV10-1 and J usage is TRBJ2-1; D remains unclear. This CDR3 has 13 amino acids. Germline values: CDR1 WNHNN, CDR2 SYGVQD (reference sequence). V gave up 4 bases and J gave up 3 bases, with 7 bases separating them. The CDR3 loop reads CASSGAVYNEQFF. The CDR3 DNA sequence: TGCGCCAGCAGTGGGGCAGTCTACAATGAGCAGTTCTTC.

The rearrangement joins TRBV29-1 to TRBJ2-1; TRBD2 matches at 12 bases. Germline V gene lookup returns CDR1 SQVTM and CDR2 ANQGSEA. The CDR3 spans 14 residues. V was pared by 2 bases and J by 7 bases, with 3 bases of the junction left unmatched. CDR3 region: CSVERLAGANEQFF. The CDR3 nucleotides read TGCAGCGTTGAACGACTAGCGGGAGCAAATGAGCAGTTCTTC.

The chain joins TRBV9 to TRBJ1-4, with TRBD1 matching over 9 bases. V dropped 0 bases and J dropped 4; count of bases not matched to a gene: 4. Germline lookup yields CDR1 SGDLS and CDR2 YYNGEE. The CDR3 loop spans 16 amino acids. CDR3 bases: TGTGCCAGCAGCGTAGCGCCGGGACAGGGTAATGAAAAACTGTTTTTT. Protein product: CASSVAPGQGNEKLFF.

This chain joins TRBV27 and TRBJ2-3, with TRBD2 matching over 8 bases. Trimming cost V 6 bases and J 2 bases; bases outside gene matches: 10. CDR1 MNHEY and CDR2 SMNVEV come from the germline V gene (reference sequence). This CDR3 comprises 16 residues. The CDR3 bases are TGTGCCAGCAGCCCGCGGGTGCGGGAGGTCACAGATACGCAGTATTTT. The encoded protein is CASSPRVREVTDTQYF.